The 30 T cell receptor beta chains given below trace back to one sample, sequenced in a study of blood T cells in healthy people across ages. It was with a sample-barcoded 5' primer and a J-beta primer mix that a second PCR of about 6 to 11 cycles was run. TCRdb fed the 5' RACE reads into MiXCR, producing one record per CDR3 protein. Here the sample spans 1,500,000 or so distinct CDR3 sequences, roughly 64% being singletons. The specimen sequenced was blood. Every receptor here comes from a man aged 18 to 29 in good health.

This clonotype was picked up a small number of times. The chain has TRBV21-1 and TRBJ2-5; the D call TRBD1 from the table was never checked on the DNA. The assigned J gene may be wrong: the sequence end matches TRBJ2-7 better. TRBV21-1 is given as a pseudogene. The CDR3 consists of 11 residues. The CDR3 nucleotides read TGTGCCAGTCCTGGGGGTCCCGAGCAGTACTTC. This gives the protein CASPGGPEQYF.

The rearrangement uses TRBV12-3 or TRBV12-4 and TRBJ2-7, with 7 bases matching TRBD2. With 3 bases clipped from V and 3 bases from J, the junction kept 5 bases outside the gene matches. The CDR3 extends over 14 amino acids. The CDR3 DNA reads TGTGCCAGCAGTTTCCGCGAGCGGGGCTACGAGCAGTACTTC. Residues: CASSFRERGYEQYF.

The gene calls are TRBV6-6 and TRBJ1-5, with 7 bases that match TRBD1. The J segment lost 5 bases and the V segment lost 5 bases, leaving 9 bases of the junction unmatched. CDR1 and CDR2 from the germline V gene are MNHNY and SVGAGI (reference sequence). CDR3 length: 15 amino acids. The CDR3 region has the DNA TGTGCCAGCAGTCCAACAGGGGCGACTTATCAGCCCCAGCATTTT. Amino acids: CASSPTGATYQPQHF.

This clonotype was seen more than once but under ten times. The chain recombines TRBV6-6 with TRBJ2-7; TRBD2 might be the D (5 bases). Germline CDR1 and CDR2: MNHNY and SVGAGI (reference sequence). V lost 0 bases and J lost 2, with 14 bases in between. This CDR3 comprises 16 residues. The chain's CDR3 is CASSYSTGEFPYEQYF. The CDR3 nucleotides are TGTGCCAGCAGTTACTCGACCGGGGAGTTTCCCTACGAGCAGTACTTC.

The CDR3 here is CASSHGDLKYQETQYF. CDR3 coding DNA: TGTGCCAGCAGCCATGGGGATCTAAAATACCAAGAGACCCAGTACTTC. The chain carries TRBV3-1 and TRBJ2-5; unclear D gene. CDR1 and CDR2 (germline): LGHDT, YNNKEL (reference sequence). The length of the CDR3 is 16 residues. The V end was cut by 3 bases, the J end by 0 bases, with 14 bases between.

This chain connects TRBV3-1 to TRBJ2-5; a possible D gene is TRBD1 (6 bases). CDR3 length: 16 residues. CDR1 and CDR2 from the germline V gene are LGHDT and YNNKEL (reference sequence). The V end lost 1 base, the J end lost 4 bases, and 16 bases lay between the germline ends. CDR3 protein: CASSQGEMSRGETQYF. The CDR3 DNA reads as TGTGCCAGCAGCCAAGGAGAGATGAGCAGGGGAGAGACCCAGTACTTC.

The chain combines TRBV3-1 with TRBJ1-2, with a possible D match to TRBD1 (5 bases). The CDR3 contains 15 residues. Per germline, CDR1 LGHDT and CDR2 YNNKEL (reference sequence). Trimming stripped 1 base from V and 8 bases from J, with 17 bases between. The chain's CDR3 is CASSQGRTLSKGYTF. CDR3 in DNA: TGTGCCAGCAGCCAAGGGCGGACACTCTCGAAGGGCTACACCTTC. Full variable domain (remainder filled in from reference TRBV3-1 and TRBJ1-2): DTAVSQTPKYLVTQMGNDKSIKCEQNLGHDTMYWYKQDSKKFLKIMFSYNNKELIINETVPNRFSPKSPDKAHLNLHINSLELGDSAVYFCASSQGRTLSKGYTFGSGTRLTVV.

The V call is TRBV6-2 or TRBV6-3, the J call TRBJ2-1; maybe TRBD1 (6 bases). Germline CDR1 MNHEY, CDR2 SVGEGT. The CDR3 consists of 18 residues. The ends were cut back, 2 bases at V and 7 bases at J, with 24 bases in the middle. The CDR3 spells CASSYNLQSTGNRNEQFF. CDR3 DNA: TGTGCCAGCAGTTACAATCTACAGTCGACAGGTAATAGGAATGAGCAGTTCTTC.

V gene TRBV12-3 or TRBV12-4 combines with J gene TRBJ1-1; no firm D call. The CDR3 consists of 15 residues. V was trimmed by 1 base and J by 0 bases, leaving 9 bases between them. The CDR3 is CASSLGSGLNTEAFF. CDR3 DNA: TGTGCCAGCAGTTTAGGTTCCGGGTTGAACACTGAAGCTTTCTTT.

V gene TRBV20-1 combines with J gene TRBJ2-5, with 8 bases that match TRBD1. The germline gives CDR1 DFQATT, CDR2 SNEGSKA (reference sequence). J was trimmed by 5 bases and V by 0 bases; bases with no gene match: 5. The CDR3 spans 14 residues. The DNA of the CDR3 is TGCAGTGCTAGAGATAGTCAGGGGGCTGAGACCCAGTACTTC. This codes for CSARDSQGAETQYF.

The chain carries TRBV20-1 and TRBJ2-7; a possible D gene is TRBD2 (5 bases). With 2 bases removed from V and 3 bases from J, the gap between germline ends came to 11 bases. The CDR3 runs 13 residues. Looked up from germline, CDR1 is DFQATT and CDR2 is SNEGSKA (reference sequence). For the CDR3, the DNA is TGCAGTGCTAGAATTTCTGACTACTACGAGCAGTACTTC. This gives the protein CSARISDYYEQYF.

The chain links TRBV20-1 to TRBJ2-7; D is perhaps TRBD2 (5 bases). Between the trimmed V and J ends, which lost 5 bases and 1 base, there was a span of 15 bases. CDR3 length: 14 residues. Looked up from germline, CDR1 is DFQATT and CDR2 is SNEGSKA (reference sequence). The CDR3, as DNA: TGCAGTGCTGGGGATCGGGAAGCATCCTACGAGCAGTACTTC. Translated, it gives CSAGDREASYEQYF.

A few counts support this clonotype. The CDR3 coding sequence is TGCAGCGTTTGGTGGTCAGGGGTTACAACTAATGAAAAACTGTTTTTT. Translating gives CSVWWSGVTTNEKLFF. The chain combines TRBV29-1 with TRBJ1-4; D might be TRBD1 (6 bases). The CDR3 is made up of 16 amino acids. Trimming removed 5 bases at V and 0 bases at J, with 16 bases between. Germline CDR1 is SQVTM and CDR2 is ANQGSEA.

This clonotype was recorded a few times. The chain joins TRBV15 to TRBJ1-2, with D maybe TRBD1 (6 bases). Per the germline V gene, CDR1 is LNHNV and CDR2 is YYDKDF (reference sequence). Trimming removed 1 base from V and 5 bases from J, with 11 bases in between. The CDR3 length is 14 residues. DNA of the CDR3: TGTGCCACCAGCAGAGGACAGGCTTTGTATGGCTACACCTTC. As protein: CATSRGQALYGYTF.

V and J are TRBV6-5 and TRBJ2-5; D is unresolved. Trimming pared 0 bases from V and 11 bases from J, leaving 13 bases between. CDR1 is MNHEY and CDR2 is SVGAGI in the germline V gene. This CDR3 contains 13 residues. For the CDR3, the DNA is TGTGCCAGCAGTTACTCGAAGGCTACTGAGCAGTACTTC. It specifies CASSYSKATEQYF.

The genes are TRBV27 and TRBJ2-7, with 13 nucleotides matching TRBD2. With 4 bases clipped from V and 5 bases from J, the junction kept 11 bases outside the gene matches. Germline assignment: CDR1 MNHEY and CDR2 SMNVEV (reference sequence). The CDR3 is 17 amino acids. The CDR3, as DNA: TGTGCCAGCAGTTCCCCCGGACTAGCGGGAGTCTGGGACGAGCAGTACTTC. Its translation is CASSSPGLAGVWDEQYF.

This sequence joins TRBV7-2 and TRBJ2-3; 7 bases line up with TRBD2. Germline-derived CDR1 and CDR2 are SGHTA and FQGNSA. The CDR3 is made up of 15 amino acids. V dropped 11 bases and J dropped 5; count of bases not matched to a gene: 16. This CDR3 is CAWSRAGMTGDTQYF. The DNA of the CDR3 is TGTGCCTGGAGTCGAGCGGGAATGACCGGAGATACGCAGTATTTT.

This clonotype appeared a few times. The gene calls are TRBV24-1 and TRBJ2-1, with D maybe TRBD1 (5 bases). This CDR3 is built from 16 residues. Germline lookup yields CDR1 KGHDR and CDR2 SFDVKD. V gave up 6 bases and J gave up 0 bases, with 14 bases separating them. The chain's CDR3 is CATSSLTGRSYNEQFF. CDR3 bases: TGTGCCACCAGTTCACTCACAGGCCGCTCCTACAATGAGCAGTTCTTC.

This clonotype was seen a few times. The chain links TRBV15 to TRBJ2-4, with 7 bases aligning to TRBD1. The J call is doubtful: the DNA matches TRBJ2-7 better. Germline lookup yields CDR1 LNHNV and CDR2 YYDKDF (reference sequence). The CDR3 loop spans 13 amino acids. The CDR3 sequence: CATSRGQGHEQYF. CDR3 DNA: TGTGCCACCAGCAGAGGACAGGGCCACGAGCAGTACTTC.

CDR3 residues: CASSPKGGGEKLFF. The CDR3 nucleotides are TGTGCCAGCAGTCCGAAGGGGGGAGGTGAAAAACTGTTTTTT. The chain has TRBV27 and TRBJ1-4, with D possibly matching TRBD1 (6 bases). This CDR3 is 14 amino acids long. Trimming shortened V by 5 bases and J by 7 bases, and 14 bases separated the two germline ends. Per germline, CDR1 MNHEY and CDR2 SMNVEV (reference sequence).

The rearrangement joins TRBV20-1 to TRBJ1-2; tentative D call: TRBD1 (5 bases). Germline loops: CDR1 DFQATT, CDR2 SNEGSKA (reference sequence). This CDR3 comprises 13 residues. Between the trimmed V and J ends, which lost 0 bases and 8 bases, there was a span of 13 bases. This CDR3 reads CSARDFGGGGYTF. The CDR3 coding sequence is TGCAGTGCTAGAGATTTCGGGGGTGGAGGCTACACCTTC.

CDR3 sequence (DNA): TGCGCCAGGGAACCGGGACAAGTCCACAATAGGACCCAGTACTTC. Translated, it gives CAREPGQVHNRTQYF. V and J are TRBV5-1 and TRBJ2-7; a weak D match, TRBD1 (6 bases). The J call is doubtful: the DNA matches TRBJ2-5 better. The CDR3 loop spans 15 amino acids. CDR1 SGHRS and CDR2 YFSETQ come from the germline V gene.

The V call is TRBV11-2, the J call TRBJ2-6; possibly TRBD1 for D (5 bases). The CDR3 runs to 17 residues. Trimming pared 1 base from V and 0 bases from J, leaving 10 bases between. Per the germline V gene, CDR1 is SGHAT and CDR2 is FQNNGV. DNA for the CDR3: TGTGCCAGCAGCTTAGGAGCAGGGAACTCTGGGGCCAACGTCCTGACTTTC. Its translation: CASSLGAGNSGANVLTF.

This chain joins TRBV12-3 or TRBV12-4 and TRBJ1-2; D gene uncertain. The CDR3 runs to 14 residues. V gave up 3 bases and J gave up 11 bases, with 19 bases separating them. The CDR3 loop is CASSLASGRMGYTF. Written as DNA, the CDR3 is TGTGCCAGCAGTTTGGCTTCCGGGCGTATGGGATACACCTTC.

CDR3 protein: CSVGAQDGEQYF. CDR3 DNA: TGCAGCGTTGGAGCACAGGATGGGGAGCAGTACTTC. The rearrangement joins TRBV29-1 to TRBJ2-4; D assignment may be TRBD1 or TRBD2 (5 bases each). CDR1 is SQVTM, CDR2 ANQGSEA, per germline. The CDR3 contains 12 residues. V lost 4 bases and J 13 bases, leaving 17 bases between the germline ends. Using reference TRBV29-1 and TRBJ2-4 for the parts outside the CDR3, the full variable domain is SAVISQKPSRDICQRGTSLTIQCQVDSQVTMMFWYRQQPGQSLTLIATANQGSEATYESGFVIDKFPISRPNLTFSTLTVSNMSPEDSSIYLCSVGAQDGEQYFGAGTRLSVL.

This rearrangement joins TRBV4-1 to TRBJ2-1, with a possible D match to TRBD1 (6 bases). The V and J ends lost 4 bases and 11 bases respectively, with 15 bases between them. This CDR3 comprises 13 residues. CDR1 is MGHRA and CDR2 is YSYEKL in the germline V gene. CDR3 DNA: TGCGCCAGCAGCCGGGGGCCCGTTAATCAGCAGTTCTTC. Protein sequence: CASSRGPVNQQFF.

This chain connects TRBV11-2 to TRBJ2-7, with 9 bases matching TRBD1. J lost 4 bases, V lost 5 bases, and 15 bases had no gene match. The CDR3 sequence is 17 residues long. CDR1 SGHAT and CDR2 FQNNGV come from the germline V gene. This CDR3 is CASSPTLAGTGIYEQYF. Here the CDR3 DNA reads TGTGCCAGCAGCCCTACCTTGGCTGGGACAGGGATATACGAGCAGTACTTC.

This clonotype was seen just once. V usage is TRBV28 and J usage is TRBJ1-6, with 7 nucleotides matching TRBD1. After removal of 8 bases from V and 8 bases from J, the junction contained 9 bases not matched to a gene. Germline V gives CDR1 MDHEN, CDR2 SYDVKM. This CDR3 has 14 residues. This CDR3 reads CASDRDLRYSPLHF. The DNA for the CDR3 is TGTGCCAGCGACAGGGATTTACGTTATTCACCCCTCCACTTT.

The rearrangement joins TRBV29-1 to TRBJ1-1; D possibly corresponds to TRBD1 (6 bases). Trimming stripped 7 bases from V and 1 base from J, with 16 bases between. Germline V gene data show CDR1 as SQVTM and CDR2 as ANQGSEA. This CDR3 region has 14 residues. The CDR3 sequence: CSAAATGWNTEAFF. CDR3 DNA sequence: TGCAGCGCCGCGGCGACAGGTTGGAACACTGAAGCTTTCTTT.

The rearrangement uses TRBV2 and TRBJ1-5, with 9 bases fitting TRBD1. Germline-derived CDR1 and CDR2 are SNHLY and FYNNEI. This CDR3 is 15 amino acids long. Germline trimming cut 5 bases from V and 9 bases from J; bases unmatched to any gene: 11. The CDR3 reads CASSRLQGAGRPQHF. Here the CDR3 DNA reads TGTGCCAGCAGTCGCCTACAGGGGGCTGGTCGGCCCCAGCATTTT.